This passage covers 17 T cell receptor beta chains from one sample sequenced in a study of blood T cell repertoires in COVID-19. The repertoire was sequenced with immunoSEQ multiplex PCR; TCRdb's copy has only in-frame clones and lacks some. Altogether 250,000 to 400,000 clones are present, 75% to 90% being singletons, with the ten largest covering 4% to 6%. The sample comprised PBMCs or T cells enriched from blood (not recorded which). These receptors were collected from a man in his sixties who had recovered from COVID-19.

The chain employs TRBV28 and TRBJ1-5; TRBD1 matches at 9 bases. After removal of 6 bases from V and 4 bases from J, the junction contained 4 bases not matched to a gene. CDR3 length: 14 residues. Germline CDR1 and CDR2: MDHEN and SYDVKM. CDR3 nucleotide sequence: TGTGCCAGCAGGACAGGGGGACGGAATCAGCCCCAGCATTTT. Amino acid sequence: CASRTGGRNQPQHF.

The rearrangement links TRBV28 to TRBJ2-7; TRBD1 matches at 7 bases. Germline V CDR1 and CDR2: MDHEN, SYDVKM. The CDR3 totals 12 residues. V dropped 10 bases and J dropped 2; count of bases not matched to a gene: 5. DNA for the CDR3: TGTGCCACCCGGGACAGCACCTACGAGCAGTACTTC. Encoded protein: CATRDSTYEQYF.

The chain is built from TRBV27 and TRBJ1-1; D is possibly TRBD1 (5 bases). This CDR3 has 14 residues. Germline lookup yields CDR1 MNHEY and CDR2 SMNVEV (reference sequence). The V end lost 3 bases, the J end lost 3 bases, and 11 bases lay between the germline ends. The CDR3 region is CASSFLMTDTEAFF. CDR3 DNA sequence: TGTGCCAGCAGTTTTCTAATGACAGACACTGAAGCTTTCTTT.

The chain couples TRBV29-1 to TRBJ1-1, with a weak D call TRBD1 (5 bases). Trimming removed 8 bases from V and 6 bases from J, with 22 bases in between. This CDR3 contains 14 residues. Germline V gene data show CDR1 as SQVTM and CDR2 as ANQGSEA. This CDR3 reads CSLRMQGRVSEAFF. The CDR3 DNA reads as TGCAGCCTCAGGATGCAGGGCAGGGTCTCTGAAGCTTTCTTT.

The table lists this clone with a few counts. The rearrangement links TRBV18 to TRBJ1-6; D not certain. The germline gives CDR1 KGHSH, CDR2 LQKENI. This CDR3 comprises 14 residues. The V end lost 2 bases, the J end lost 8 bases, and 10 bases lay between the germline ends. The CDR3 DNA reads TGTGCCAGCTCACCAGGGATTAGCGATTCACCCCTCCACTTT. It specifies CASSPGISDSPLHF.

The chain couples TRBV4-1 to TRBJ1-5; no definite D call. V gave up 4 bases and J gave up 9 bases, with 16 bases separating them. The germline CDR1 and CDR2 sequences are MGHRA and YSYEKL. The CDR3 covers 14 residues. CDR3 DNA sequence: TGCGCCAGCAGCCCCTCCGGGGTGCTGCGGCCCCAGCATTTT. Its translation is CASSPSGVLRPQHF.

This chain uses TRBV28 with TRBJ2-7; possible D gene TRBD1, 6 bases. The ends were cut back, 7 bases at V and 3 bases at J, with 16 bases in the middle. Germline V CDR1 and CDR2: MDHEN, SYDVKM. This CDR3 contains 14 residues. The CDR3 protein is CASTENRGHYEQYF. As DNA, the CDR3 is TGTGCCAGCACCGAGAATAGGGGACACTACGAGCAGTACTTC.

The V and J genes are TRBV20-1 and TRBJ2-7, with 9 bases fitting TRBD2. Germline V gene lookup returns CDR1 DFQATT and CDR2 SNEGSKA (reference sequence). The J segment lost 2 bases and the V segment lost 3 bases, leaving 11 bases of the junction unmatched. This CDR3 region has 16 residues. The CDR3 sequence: CSASGGVGLAPYEQYF. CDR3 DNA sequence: TGCAGTGCTAGTGGCGGGGTGGGACTAGCCCCCTACGAGCAGTACTTC.

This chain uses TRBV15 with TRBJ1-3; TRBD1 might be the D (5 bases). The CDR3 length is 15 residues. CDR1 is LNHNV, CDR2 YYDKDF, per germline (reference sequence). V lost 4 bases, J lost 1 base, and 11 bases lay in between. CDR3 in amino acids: CATSTLQASGNTIYF. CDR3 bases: TGTGCCACCAGCACCTTACAGGCGTCTGGAAACACCATATATTTT.

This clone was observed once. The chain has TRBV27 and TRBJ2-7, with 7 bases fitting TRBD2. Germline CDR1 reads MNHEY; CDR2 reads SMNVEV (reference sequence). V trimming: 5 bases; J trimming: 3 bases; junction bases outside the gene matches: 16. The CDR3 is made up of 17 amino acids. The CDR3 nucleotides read TGTGCCAGCAGTCCGAATGCCCCGGGACTAAACGTCTACGAGCAGTACTTC. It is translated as CASSPNAPGLNVYEQYF.

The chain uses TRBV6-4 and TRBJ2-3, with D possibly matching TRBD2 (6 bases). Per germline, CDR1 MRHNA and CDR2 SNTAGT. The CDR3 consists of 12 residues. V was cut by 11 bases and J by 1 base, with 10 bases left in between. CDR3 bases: TGTGCCGCGGGGCAGGGCACAGATACGCAGTATTTT. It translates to CAAGQGTDTQYF.

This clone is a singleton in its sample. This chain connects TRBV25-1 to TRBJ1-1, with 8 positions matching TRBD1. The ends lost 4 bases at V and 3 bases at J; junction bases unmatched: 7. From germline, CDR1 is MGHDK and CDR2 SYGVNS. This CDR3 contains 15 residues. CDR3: CASSAQGALDTEAFF. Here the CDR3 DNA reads TGTGCCAGCAGTGCGCAGGGGGCGCTTGACACTGAAGCTTTCTTT.

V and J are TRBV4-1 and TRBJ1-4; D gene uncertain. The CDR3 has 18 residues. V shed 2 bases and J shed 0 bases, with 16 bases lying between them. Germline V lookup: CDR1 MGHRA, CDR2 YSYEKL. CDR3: CASSQNPVRSATNEKLFF. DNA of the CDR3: TGCGCCAGCAGCCAAAACCCGGTACGGTCTGCAACTAATGAAAAACTGTTTTTT.

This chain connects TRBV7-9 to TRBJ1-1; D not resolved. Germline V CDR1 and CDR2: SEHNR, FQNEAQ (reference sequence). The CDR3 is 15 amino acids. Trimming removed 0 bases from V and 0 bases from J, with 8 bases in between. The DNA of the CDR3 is TGTGCCAGCAGCTTAGCGCAGCGGTTGAACACTGAAGCTTTCTTT. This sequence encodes CASSLAQRLNTEAFF. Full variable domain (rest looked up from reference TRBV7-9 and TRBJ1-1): DTGVSQNPRHKITKRGQNVTFRCDPISEHNRLYWYRQTLGQGPEFLTYFQNEAQLEKSRLLSDRFSAERPKGSFSTLEIQRTEQGDSAMYLCASSLAQRLNTEAFFGQGTRLTVV.

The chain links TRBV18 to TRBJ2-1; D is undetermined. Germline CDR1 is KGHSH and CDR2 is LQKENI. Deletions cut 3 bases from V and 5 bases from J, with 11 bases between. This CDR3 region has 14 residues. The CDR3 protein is CASSPTDKDNEQFF. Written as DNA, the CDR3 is TGTGCCAGCTCACCCACCGACAAAGACAATGAGCAGTTCTTC.

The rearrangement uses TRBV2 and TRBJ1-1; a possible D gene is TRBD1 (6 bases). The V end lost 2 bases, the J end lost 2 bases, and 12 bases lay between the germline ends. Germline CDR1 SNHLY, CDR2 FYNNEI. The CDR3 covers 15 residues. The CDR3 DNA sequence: TGTGCCAGCAGTGAACATCAGGGGATAAACACTGAAGCTTTCTTT. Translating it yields CASSEHQGINTEAFF.

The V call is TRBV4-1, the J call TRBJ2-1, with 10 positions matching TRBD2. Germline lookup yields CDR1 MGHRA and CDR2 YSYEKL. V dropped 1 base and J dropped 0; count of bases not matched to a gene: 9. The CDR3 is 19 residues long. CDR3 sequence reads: CASSQVGLAATRSYNEQFF. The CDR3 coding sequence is TGCGCCAGCAGCCAAGTCGGACTAGCGGCAACCCGCTCCTACAATGAGCAGTTCTTC.